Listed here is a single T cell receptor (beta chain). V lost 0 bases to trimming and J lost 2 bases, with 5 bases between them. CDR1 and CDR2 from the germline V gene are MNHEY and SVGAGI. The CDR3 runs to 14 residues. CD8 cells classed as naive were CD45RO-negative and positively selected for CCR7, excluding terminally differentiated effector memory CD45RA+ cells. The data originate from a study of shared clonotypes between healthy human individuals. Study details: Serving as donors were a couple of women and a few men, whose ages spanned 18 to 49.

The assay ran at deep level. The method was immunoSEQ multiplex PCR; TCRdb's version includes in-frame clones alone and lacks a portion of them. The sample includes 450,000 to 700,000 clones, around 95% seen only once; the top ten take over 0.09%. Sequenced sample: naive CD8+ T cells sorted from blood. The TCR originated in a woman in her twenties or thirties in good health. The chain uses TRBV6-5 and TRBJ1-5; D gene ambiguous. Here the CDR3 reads CASSYSQGNQPQHF. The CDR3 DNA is TGTGCCAGCAGTTACTCGCAGGGCAATCAGCCCCAGCATTTT.